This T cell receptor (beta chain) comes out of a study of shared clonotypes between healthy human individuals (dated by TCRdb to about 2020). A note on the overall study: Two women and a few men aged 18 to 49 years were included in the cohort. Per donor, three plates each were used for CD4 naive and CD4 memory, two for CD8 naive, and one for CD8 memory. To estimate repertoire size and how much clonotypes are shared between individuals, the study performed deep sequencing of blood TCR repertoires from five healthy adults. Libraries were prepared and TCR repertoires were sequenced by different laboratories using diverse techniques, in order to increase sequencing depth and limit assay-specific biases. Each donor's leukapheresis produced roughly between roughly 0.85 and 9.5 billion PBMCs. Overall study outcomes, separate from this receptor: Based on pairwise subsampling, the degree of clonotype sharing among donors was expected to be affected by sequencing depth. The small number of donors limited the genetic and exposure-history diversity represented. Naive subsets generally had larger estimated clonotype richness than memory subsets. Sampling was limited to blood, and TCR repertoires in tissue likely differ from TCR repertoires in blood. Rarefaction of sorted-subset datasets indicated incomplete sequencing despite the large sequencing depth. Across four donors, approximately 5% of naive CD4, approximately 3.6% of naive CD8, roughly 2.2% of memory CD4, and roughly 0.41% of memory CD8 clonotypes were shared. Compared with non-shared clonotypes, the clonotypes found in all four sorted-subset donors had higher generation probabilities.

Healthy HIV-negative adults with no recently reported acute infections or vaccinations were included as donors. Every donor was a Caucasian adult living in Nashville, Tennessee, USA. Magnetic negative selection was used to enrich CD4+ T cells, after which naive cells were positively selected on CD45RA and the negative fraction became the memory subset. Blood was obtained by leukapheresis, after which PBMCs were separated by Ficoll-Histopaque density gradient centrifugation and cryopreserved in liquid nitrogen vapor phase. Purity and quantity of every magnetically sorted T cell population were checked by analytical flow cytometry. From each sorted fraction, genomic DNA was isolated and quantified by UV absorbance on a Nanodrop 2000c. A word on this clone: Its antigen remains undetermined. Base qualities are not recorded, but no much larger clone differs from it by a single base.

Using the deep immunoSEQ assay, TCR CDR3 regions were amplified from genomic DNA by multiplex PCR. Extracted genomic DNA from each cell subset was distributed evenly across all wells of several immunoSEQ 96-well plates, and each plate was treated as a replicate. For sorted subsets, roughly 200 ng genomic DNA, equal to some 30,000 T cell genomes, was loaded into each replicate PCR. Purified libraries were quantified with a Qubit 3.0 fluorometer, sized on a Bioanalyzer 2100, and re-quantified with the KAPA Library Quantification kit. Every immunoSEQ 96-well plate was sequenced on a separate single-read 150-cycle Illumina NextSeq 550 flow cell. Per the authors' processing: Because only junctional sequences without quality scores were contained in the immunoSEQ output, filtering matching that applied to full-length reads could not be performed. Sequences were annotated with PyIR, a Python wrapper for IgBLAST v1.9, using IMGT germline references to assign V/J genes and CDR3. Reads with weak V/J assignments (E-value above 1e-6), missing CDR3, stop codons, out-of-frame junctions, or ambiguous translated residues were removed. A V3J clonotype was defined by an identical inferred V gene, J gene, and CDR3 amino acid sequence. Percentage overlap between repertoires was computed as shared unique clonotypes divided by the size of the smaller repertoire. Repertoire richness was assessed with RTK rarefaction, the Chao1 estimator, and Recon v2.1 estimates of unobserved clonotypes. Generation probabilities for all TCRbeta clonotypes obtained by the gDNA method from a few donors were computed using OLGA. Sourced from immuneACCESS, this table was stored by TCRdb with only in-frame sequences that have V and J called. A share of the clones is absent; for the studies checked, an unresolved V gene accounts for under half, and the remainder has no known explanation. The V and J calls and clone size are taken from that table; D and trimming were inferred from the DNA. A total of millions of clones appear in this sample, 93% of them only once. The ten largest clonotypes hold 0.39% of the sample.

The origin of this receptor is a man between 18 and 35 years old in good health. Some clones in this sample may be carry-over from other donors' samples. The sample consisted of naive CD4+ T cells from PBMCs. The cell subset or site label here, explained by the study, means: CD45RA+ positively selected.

The CDR3 reads as follows: CASSLVSPKLAEQFF. The nucleotides read TGTGCCAGCAGCTTAGTTTCACCCAAACTGGCCGAGCAGTTCTTC. The V and J segments used are TRBV11-2 and TRBJ2-1, with no D gene named confidently. The CDR3 contains 15 residues, cysteine and phenylalanine counted. Only the CDR3 DNA stays, 45 bases, in frame from base 1. The germline V gene specifies SGHAT as CDR1 and FQNNGV as CDR2. V is pared back by 1 base and J by 10 bases, with 17 bases lying between the germline termini.